This T cell receptor beta chain derives from a study of OX40 agonist ivuxolimab in advanced cancers. As for the study in general: Every 2 weeks, ivuxolimab was infused into the patients intravenously at between 0.01 and 10 mg/kg.

In the case of this clone: Its antigen is still unknown.

Generated by immunoSEQ multiplex PCR, the TCRdb table keeps only in-frame clones and is missing some. This sample has about 64,000 clones, with around four fifths found just once. Study-wide results and limits: CD8+ T cells were the subset that, on average, had more expanded clones than CD4+. Dosing at 0.1 to 3.0 mg/kg was accompanied by clonal expansion of CD4+ and CD8+ blood T cells by week 6.

Source: CD4+ or CD8+ T cells sorted from blood, taken in a trial of the OX40 agonist ivuxolimab. The receptor's source is an adult with an advanced solid tumor such as melanoma, head and neck, liver or kidney cancer.

This chain's CDR3 is CASSQDWSGQGAGHGYTF. CDR3 nucleotides: TGTGCCAGCAGCCAAGATTGGTCGGGTCAGGGAGCGGGCCATGGCTACACCTTC. This rearrangement joins TRBV14 to TRBJ1-2; D is perhaps TRBD1 (5 bases). The CDR3 is made up of 18 amino acids. V was trimmed by 0 bases and J by 6 bases, leaving 23 bases between them. Germline V gives CDR1 SGHDN, CDR2 FVKESK.